The rows below give T cell receptor beta chains drawn from one sample of a study of cytomegalovirus exposure and HLA in healthy donors. Sequenced by immunoSEQ multiplex PCR; TCRdb stores in-frame clones only, minus some. This sample carries around 75,000 clones, with roughly 5% going to the ten biggest clones. The sample was PBMCs. The receptors stem from a man between 35 and 55 years old in good health and CMV-seronegative. Both conserved end residues are part of each CDR3. Each record gives: CDR3 protein, CDR3 DNA, V gene, J gene, D gene. D genes are given only for firm matches.

CDR3aa: CASSQGGGGTRADTQYF
CDR3nt: TGCGCCAGCAGCCAAGGGGGCGGGGGGACCCGGGCAGATACGCAGTATTTT
v_gene: TRBV4-3
j_gene: TRBJ2-3
d_gene: TRBD2

CDR3aa: CASSSGTGGRTEAFF
CDR3nt: TGTGCCAGCAGCTCGGGGACAGGGGGCCGAACTGAAGCTTTCTTT
v_gene: TRBV13
j_gene: TRBJ1-1
d_gene: TRBD1

CDR3aa: CASSLGLNTDTQYF
CDR3nt: TGTGCCAGCAGCCTGGGACTAAACACAGATACGCAGTATTTT
v_gene: TRBV14
j_gene: TRBJ2-3
d_gene: TRBD2

CDR3aa: CASSLRGTSGGLPNEQFF
CDR3nt: TGTGCCAGCAGCTTAAGGGGGACTAGCGGGGGCTTACCCAATGAGCAGTTCTTC
v_gene: TRBV7-9
j_gene: TRBJ2-1
d_gene: TRBD2

CDR3aa: CASSLAGPNTEAFF
CDR3nt: TGCGCCAGCAGCTTGGCAGGGCCGAACACTGAAGCTTTCTTT
v_gene: TRBV5-1
j_gene: TRBJ1-1
d_gene: NA

CDR3aa: CASSGTSGRPTDTQYF
CDR3nt: TGTGCCAGCAGTGGGACTAGCGGGAGACCCACAGATACGCAGTATTTT
v_gene: TRBV6-6
j_gene: TRBJ2-3
d_gene: TRBD2

CDR3aa: CASSVTGLAGVGTGELFF
CDR3nt: TGTGCCAGCAGCGTAACGGGACTAGCGGGAGTGGGCACCGGGGAGCTGTTTTTT
v_gene: TRBV5-4
j_gene: TRBJ2-2
d_gene: TRBD2

CDR3aa: CATSRPPGGLSTDTQYF
CDR3nt: TGTGCCACCAGCAGGCCGCCGGGAGGACTCAGCACAGATACGCAGTATTTT
v_gene: TRBV15
j_gene: TRBJ2-3
d_gene: TRBD2

CDR3aa: CASTTLTQAQGYTF
CDR3nt: TGTGCCAGCACGACCCTCACGCAGGCGCAGGGCTACACCTTC
v_gene: TRBV6-5
j_gene: TRBJ1-2
d_gene: NA

CDR3aa: CASSQGTSGTGELFF
CDR3nt: TGCGCCAGCAGCCAAGGGACTAGCGGAACCGGGGAGCTGTTTTTT
v_gene: TRBV4-3
j_gene: TRBJ2-2
d_gene: TRBD2

CDR3aa: CATSRDSSSNFNYEQYF
CDR3nt: TGTGCCACCAGCAGAGATTCTAGTAGTAACTTCAACTACGAGCAGTACTTC
v_gene: TRBV15
j_gene: TRBJ2-7
d_gene: NA

CDR3aa: CASSLQGAGETQYF
CDR3nt: TGTGCCAGTAGTTTACAGGGGGCAGGGGAGACCCAGTACTTC
v_gene: TRBV19
j_gene: TRBJ2-5
d_gene: TRBD1

CDR3aa: CASSTTGRGTDTQYF
CDR3nt: TGCGCCAGCAGCACAACCGGGCGGGGTACAGATACGCAGTATTTT
v_gene: TRBV5-1
j_gene: TRBJ2-3
d_gene: NA

CDR3aa: CAWSLGLPTSYEQYF
CDR3nt: TGTGCCTGGAGCCTGGGACTTCCCACATCTTACGAGCAGTACTTC
v_gene: TRBV30
j_gene: TRBJ2-7
d_gene: NA

CDR3aa: CASSQDQALAGGLTDTQYF
CDR3nt: TGTGCCAGCAGCCAAGATCAGGCGCTAGCGGGGGGCCTCACAGATACGCAGTATTTT
v_gene: TRBV14
j_gene: TRBJ2-3
d_gene: TRBD2

CDR3aa: CASSIRGDTEAFF
CDR3nt: TGTGCCAGTAGTATACGGGGGGACACTGAAGCTTTCTTT
v_gene: TRBV19
j_gene: TRBJ1-1
d_gene: NA

CDR3aa: CASSLFSALGDEQFF
CDR3nt: TGTGCCAGCAGTTTATTTTCGGCCTTAGGGGATGAGCAGTTCTTC
v_gene: TRBV28
j_gene: TRBJ2-1
d_gene: NA

CDR3aa: CSVERGSSYYGYTF
CDR3nt: TGCAGCGTTGAAAGGGGCAGTTCTTACTATGGCTACACCTTC
v_gene: TRBV29-1
j_gene: TRBJ1-2
d_gene: NA

CDR3aa: CASSLAAGRGASQETQYF
CDR3nt: TGCGCCAGCAGCTTGGCGGCGGGGAGGGGCGCTAGCCAAGAGACCCAGTACTTC
v_gene: TRBV5-1
j_gene: TRBJ2-5
d_gene: TRBD2

CDR3aa: CASSSQTVGETQYF
CDR3nt: TGCGCCAGCAGCTCCCAGACTGTTGGAGAGACCCAGTACTTC
v_gene: TRBV4-1
j_gene: TRBJ2-5
d_gene: NA

CDR3aa: CASSPDRVDWEKLFF
CDR3nt: TGTGCCAGCAGCCCGGACAGGGTTGATTGGGAAAAACTGTTTTTT
v_gene: TRBV21-1
j_gene: TRBJ1-4
d_gene: NA

CDR3aa: CASSQEAFMTGANSPLHF
CDR3nt: TGCGCCAGCAGCCAAGAGGCTTTTATGACAGGGGCTAATTCACCCCTCCACTTT
v_gene: TRBV4-3
j_gene: TRBJ1-6
d_gene: TRBD1

CDR3aa: CASSEQLNTEAFF
CDR3nt: TGTGCCAGTAGTGAACAATTGAACACTGAAGCTTTCTTT
v_gene: TRBV19
j_gene: TRBJ1-1
d_gene: NA

CDR3aa: CASSQDFLQGITDTQYF
CDR3nt: TGCGCCAGCAGCCAAGATTTTTTACAGGGGATCACAGATACGCAGTATTTT
v_gene: TRBV4-1
j_gene: TRBJ2-3
d_gene: TRBD1

CDR3aa: CASREWGGEEKLFF
CDR3nt: TGTGCCAGCAGAGAGTGGGGGGGCGAAGAAAAACTGTTTTTT
v_gene: TRBV27
j_gene: TRBJ1-4
d_gene: NA

CDR3aa: CATNRDPNIQYF
CDR3nt: TGTGCCACAAACCGGGATCCAAACATTCAGTACTTC
v_gene: TRBV5-8
j_gene: TRBJ2-4
d_gene: NA

CDR3aa: CASRDSSGRTSSYNEQFF
CDR3nt: TGCGCCAGCAGAGACTCGAGCGGGAGAACCAGCTCCTACAATGAGCAGTTCTTC
v_gene: TRBV10-2
j_gene: TRBJ2-1
d_gene: TRBD2

CDR3aa: CASSALIAGGLHTGELFF
CDR3nt: TGTGCCAGCAGTGCACTCATAGCGGGAGGGCTCCATACCGGGGAGCTGTTTTTT
v_gene: TRBV28
j_gene: TRBJ2-2
d_gene: TRBD2

CDR3aa: CASSPGGDEQYF
CDR3nt: TGTGCCAGCTCACCGGGGGGAGACGAGCAGTACTTC
v_gene: TRBV18
j_gene: TRBJ2-7
d_gene: NA

CDR3aa: CASSHMGTADNSPLHF
CDR3nt: TGTGCCAGCAGCCACATGGGGACAGCAGATAATTCACCCCTCCACTTT
v_gene: TRBV5-6
j_gene: TRBJ1-6
d_gene: TRBD1

CDR3aa: CASSLFNRGGSIQYF
CDR3nt: TGTGCCAGCAGTTTATTTAACCGCGGGGGGAGCATTCAGTACTTC
v_gene: TRBV28
j_gene: TRBJ2-4
d_gene: TRBD2